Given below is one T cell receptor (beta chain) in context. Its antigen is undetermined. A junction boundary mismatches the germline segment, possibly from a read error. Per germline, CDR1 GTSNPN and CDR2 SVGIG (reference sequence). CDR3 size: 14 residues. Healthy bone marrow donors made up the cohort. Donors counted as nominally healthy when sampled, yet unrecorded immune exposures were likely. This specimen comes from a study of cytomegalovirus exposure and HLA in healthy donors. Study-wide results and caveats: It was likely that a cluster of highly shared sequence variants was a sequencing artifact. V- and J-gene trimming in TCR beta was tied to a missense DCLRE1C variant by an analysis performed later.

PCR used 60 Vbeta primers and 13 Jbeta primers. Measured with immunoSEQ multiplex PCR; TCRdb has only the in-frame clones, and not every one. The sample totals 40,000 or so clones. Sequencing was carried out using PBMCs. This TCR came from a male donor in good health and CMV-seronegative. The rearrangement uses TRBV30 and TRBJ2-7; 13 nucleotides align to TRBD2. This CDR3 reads CTWGLAGTLSEQYF. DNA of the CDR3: TGTACCTGGGGACTAGCGGGGACCCTAAGCGAGCAGTACTTC.